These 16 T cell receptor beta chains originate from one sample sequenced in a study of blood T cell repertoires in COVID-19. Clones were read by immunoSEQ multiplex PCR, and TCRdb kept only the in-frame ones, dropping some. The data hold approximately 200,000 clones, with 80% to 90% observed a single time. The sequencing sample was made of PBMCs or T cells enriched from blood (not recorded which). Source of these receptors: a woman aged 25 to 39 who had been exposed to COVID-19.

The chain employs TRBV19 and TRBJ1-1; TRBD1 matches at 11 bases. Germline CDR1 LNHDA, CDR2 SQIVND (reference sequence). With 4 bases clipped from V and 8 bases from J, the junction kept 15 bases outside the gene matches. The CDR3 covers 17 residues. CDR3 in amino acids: CASSTPQYRDRGIEAFF. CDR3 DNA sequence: TGTGCCAGTAGTACCCCACAATACCGGGACAGGGGGATCGAAGCTTTCTTT.

The CDR3 region has the DNA TGTGCCAGCAGCTTCCTACTAGCGGGTCCCTACAATGAGCAGTTCTTC. It specifies CASSFLLAGPYNEQFF. The chain combines TRBV7-2 with TRBJ2-1; TRBD2 matches at 9 bases. Unmatched junction bases numbered 5, after V lost 3 bases and J lost 2 bases. Per the germline V gene, CDR1 is SGHTA and CDR2 is FQGNSA. The CDR3 sequence is 16 residues long.

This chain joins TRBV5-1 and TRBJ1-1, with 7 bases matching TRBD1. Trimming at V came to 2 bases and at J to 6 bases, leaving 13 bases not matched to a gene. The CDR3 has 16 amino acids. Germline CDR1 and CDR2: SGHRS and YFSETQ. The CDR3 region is CASSFGPQGPGAEAFF. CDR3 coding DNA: TGCGCCAGCAGCTTTGGGCCACAGGGGCCCGGGGCTGAAGCTTTCTTT.

CDR3 sequence reads: CASSISGLPTGELFF. For the CDR3, the DNA is TGTGCCAGTAGTATCTCAGGGCTACCCACCGGGGAGCTGTTTTTT. This sequence joins TRBV19 and TRBJ2-2, with TRBD1 as a possible D gene (5 bases). Germline V CDR1 and CDR2: LNHDA, SQIVND (reference sequence). The ends were cut back, 3 bases at V and 4 bases at J, with 12 bases in the middle. The CDR3 contains 15 residues. Supplemented by reference TRBV19 and TRBJ2-2, the full variable domain reads DGGITQSPKYLFRKEGQNVTLSCEQNLNHDAMYWYRQDPGQGLRLIYYSQIVNDFQKGDIAEGYSVSREKKESFPLTVTSAQKNPTAFYLCASSISGLPTGELFFGEGSRLTVL.

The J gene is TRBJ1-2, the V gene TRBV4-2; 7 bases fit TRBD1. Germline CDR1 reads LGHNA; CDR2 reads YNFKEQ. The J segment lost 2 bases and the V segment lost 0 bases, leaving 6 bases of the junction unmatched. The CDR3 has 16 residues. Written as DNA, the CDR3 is TGTGCCAGCAGCCAAGATCGGCAGGGGGGAAACTATGGCTACACCTTC. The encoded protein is CASSQDRQGGNYGYTF.

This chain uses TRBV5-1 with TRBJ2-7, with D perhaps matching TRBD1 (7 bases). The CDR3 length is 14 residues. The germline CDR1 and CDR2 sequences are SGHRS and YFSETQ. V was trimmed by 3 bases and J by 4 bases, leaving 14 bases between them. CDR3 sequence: CASSSSQGGYEQYF. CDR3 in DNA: TGCGCCAGCAGCTCAAGCCAGGGGGGTTACGAGCAGTACTTC.

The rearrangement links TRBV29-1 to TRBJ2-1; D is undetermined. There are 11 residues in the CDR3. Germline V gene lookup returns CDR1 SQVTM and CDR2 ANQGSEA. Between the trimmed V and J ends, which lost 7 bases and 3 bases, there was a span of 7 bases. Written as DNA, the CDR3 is TGCAGCGCGGGCCACTACAATGAGCAGTTCTTC. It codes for CSAGHYNEQFF.

The CDR3 DNA is TGTGCCAGCAGTGCGGGACAGACTCAGCCCCAGCATTTT. Translated: CASSAGQTQPQHF. The V call is TRBV2, the J call TRBJ1-5; 7 bases fit TRBD1. The CDR3 length is 13 residues. The trim removed 4 bases at V and 6 bases at J, leaving 3 bases unmatched. Germline V CDR1 and CDR2: SNHLY, FYNNEI.

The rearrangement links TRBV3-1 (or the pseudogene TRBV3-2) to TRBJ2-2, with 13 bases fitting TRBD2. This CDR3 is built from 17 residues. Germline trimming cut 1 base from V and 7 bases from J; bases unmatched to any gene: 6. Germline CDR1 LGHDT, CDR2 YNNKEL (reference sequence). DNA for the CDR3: TGTGCCAGCAGCCAAGCTGGACTAGCGGGAGAGGTCGGGGAGCTGTTTTTT. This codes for CASSQAGLAGEVGELFF.

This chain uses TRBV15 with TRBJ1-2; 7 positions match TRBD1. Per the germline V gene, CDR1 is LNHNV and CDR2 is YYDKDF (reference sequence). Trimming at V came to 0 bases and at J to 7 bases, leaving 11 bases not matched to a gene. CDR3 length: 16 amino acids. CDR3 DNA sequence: TGTGCCACCAGCAGAGATCGGGACAGCACCTTCATTGGCTACACCTTC. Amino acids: CATSRDRDSTFIGYTF. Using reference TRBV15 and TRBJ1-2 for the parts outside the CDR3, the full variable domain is DAMVIQNPRYQVTQFGKPVTLSCSQTLNHNVMYWYQQKSSQAPKLLFHYYDKDFNNEADTPDNFQSRRPNTSFCFLDIRSPGLGDTAMYLCATSRDRDSTFIGYTFGSGTRLTVV.

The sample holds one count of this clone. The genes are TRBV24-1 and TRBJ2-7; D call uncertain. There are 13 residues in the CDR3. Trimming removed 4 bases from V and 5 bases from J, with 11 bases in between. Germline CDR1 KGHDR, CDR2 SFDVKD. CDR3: CATSDPTSNEQYF. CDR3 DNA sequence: TGTGCCACCAGTGACCCCACCTCTAACGAGCAGTACTTC.

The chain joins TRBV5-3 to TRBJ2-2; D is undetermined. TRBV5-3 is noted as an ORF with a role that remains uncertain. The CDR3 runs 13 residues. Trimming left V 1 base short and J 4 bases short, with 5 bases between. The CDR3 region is CARSLSPTGELFF. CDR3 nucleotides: TGTGCCAGAAGCTTGTCTCCCACCGGGGAGCTGTTTTTT.

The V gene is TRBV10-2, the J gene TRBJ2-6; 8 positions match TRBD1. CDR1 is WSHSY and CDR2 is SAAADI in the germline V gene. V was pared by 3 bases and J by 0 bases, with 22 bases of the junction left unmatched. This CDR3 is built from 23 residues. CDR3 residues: CASSDRDRRGVPWGVSGANVLTF. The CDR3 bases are TGCGCCAGCAGTGACAGGGACAGGAGGGGGGTACCATGGGGAGTCTCTGGGGCCAACGTCCTGACTTTC.

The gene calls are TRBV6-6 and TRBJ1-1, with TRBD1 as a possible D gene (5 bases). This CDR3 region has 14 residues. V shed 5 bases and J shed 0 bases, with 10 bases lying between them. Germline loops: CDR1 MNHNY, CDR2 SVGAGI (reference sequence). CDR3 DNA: TGTGCCAGCAGTCTATCGACAGTGAACACTGAAGCTTTCTTT. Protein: CASSLSTVNTEAFF.

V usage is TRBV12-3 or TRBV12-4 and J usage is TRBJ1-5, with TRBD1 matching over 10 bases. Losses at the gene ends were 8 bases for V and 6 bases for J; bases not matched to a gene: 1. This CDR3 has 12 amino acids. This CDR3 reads CASGTGVQPQHF. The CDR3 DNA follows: TGTGCCAGCGGGACAGGGGTTCAGCCCCAGCATTTT.

The CDR3 DNA reads TGTGCCAGCAGTGAATCGGGGTCCCTTTACGAGCAGTACTTC. Its protein product is CASSESGSLYEQYF. The rearrangement links TRBV25-1 to TRBJ2-7; possible D gene TRBD2, 5 bases. V lost 1 base and J 4 bases, leaving 11 bases between the germline ends. Germline loops: CDR1 MGHDK, CDR2 SYGVNS. The CDR3 runs to 14 residues.